The 29 T cell receptor beta chains reported below all come from one sample, sequenced in a study of T cells expressing NK-cell markers. From its re-call of the 5' RACE reads, TCRdb lists each CDR3 protein once, without DNA. This repertoire includes about 540,000 distinct CDR3 sequences. Sequences were obtained from blood T cells: a sorted CD56 or NKG2C T cell subset, CD4+ or CD8+ T cells, or bulk PBMC T cells (not recorded which). The receptors shown here come from a man between 18 and 29 years old in good health.

The chain employs TRBV7-2 and TRBJ2-3. The CDR3 length is 12 residues. CDR1 SGHTA and CDR2 FQGNSA come from the germline V gene. This chain's CDR3 is CASSYSADTQYF.

The chain combines TRBV5-1 with TRBJ2-2. CDR3 length: 13 amino acids. The germline gives CDR1 SGHRS, CDR2 YFSETQ. CDR3 region: CASKKLNTGELFF.

The chain has TRBV6-6 and TRBJ1-4; the D gene TCRdb calls, TRBD1, cannot be checked with no DNA. This CDR3 has 11 amino acids. CDR1 is MNHNY and CDR2 is SVGAGI in the germline V gene (reference sequence). The CDR3 protein is CASVTGRKLFF.

The V and J genes are TRBV19 and TRBJ1-2; TCRdb's D call, TRBD1, is unchecked because there is no DNA. The length of the CDR3 is 16 residues. The germline gives CDR1 LNHDA, CDR2 SQIVND (reference sequence). This chain's CDR3 is CASSIEYRKILYGYTF.

V and J are TRBV7-2 and TRBJ1-5; TCRdb names TRBD1, which stays unverified in the absence of DNA. The germline V gene has CDR1 SGHTA and CDR2 FQGNSA. This CDR3 is 15 amino acids long. The CDR3 protein is CASSFSGGNNQPQHF.

V is TRBV12-3 or TRBV12-4 and J is TRBJ1-1; lacking DNA, the TRBD1 call made by TCRdb goes unchecked. The CDR3 runs 14 residues. CDR3 sequence: CASLPGTGLTEAFF.

The chain joins TRBV14 to TRBJ1-1; there is no DNA to check the TCRdb D call of TRBD1. The germline CDR1 and CDR2 sequences are SGHDN and FVKESK. The CDR3 totals 15 residues. CDR3 residues: CASSQPGRAATEAFF.

This chain connects TRBV7-9 to TRBJ2-1; with no DNA, the TCRdb D assignment of TRBD1 cannot be verified. Germline lookup yields CDR1 SEHNR and CDR2 FQNEAQ (reference sequence). The CDR3 totals 14 residues. CDR3: CASSGRAGRHEQFF.

This chain uses TRBV6-1 with TRBJ1-4. Germline V gene sequence: CDR1 MNHNS, CDR2 SASEGT. The CDR3 runs to 14 residues. The CDR3 loop is CASRGEGLAEKLFF.

This chain connects TRBV4-1 to TRBJ1-3; the D gene TCRdb calls, TRBD1, cannot be checked with no DNA. The CDR3 runs to 15 residues. The germline CDR1 and CDR2 sequences are MGHRA and YSYEKL. The CDR3 sequence: CASSLGRTAGNTIYF.

The chain links TRBV28 to TRBJ2-7; TCRdb gives TRBD1 as the D gene, but with no DNA this cannot be confirmed. CDR1 and CDR2 from the germline V gene are MDHEN and SYDVKM. The CDR3 contains 15 residues. CDR3 region: CATVAWTGFSYEQYF.

Here the CDR3 reads CASSLAEKGELFF. The gene calls are TRBV7-2 and TRBJ2-2. The CDR3 has 13 amino acids. Germline loops: CDR1 SGHTA, CDR2 FQGNSA.

The CDR3 reads CASRGDRGNSPLHF. V gene TRBV25-1 combines with J gene TRBJ1-6; TCRdb outputs TRBD1, but without DNA this stays unchecked. Per the germline V gene, CDR1 is MGHDK and CDR2 is SYGVNS. The CDR3 totals 14 residues.

The rearrangement links TRBV6-5 to TRBJ1-1. This CDR3 is 16 amino acids long. Germline CDR1 reads MNHEY; CDR2 reads SVGAGI. The CDR3 reads CASSYKRGGSNTEAFF.

CDR3 protein: CASSLAEAGGSEQFF. This chain joins TRBV11-2 and TRBJ2-1; TCRdb selects TRBD2, and the lack of DNA leaves this call unchecked. This CDR3 contains 15 residues. CDR1 is SGHAT and CDR2 is FQNNGV in the germline V gene. Complete variable domain (other parts from reference TRBV11-2 and TRBJ2-1): EAGVAQSPRYKIIEKRQSVAFWCNPISGHATLYWYQQILGQGPKLLIQFQNNGVVDDSQLPKDRFSAERLKGVDSTLKIQPAKLEDSAVYLCASSLAEAGGSEQFFGPGTRLTVL.

The chain has TRBV7-9 and TRBJ2-5; the D call from TCRdb, TRBD2, cannot be confirmed without DNA. CDR3 length: 16 residues. Germline V CDR1 and CDR2: SEHNR, FQNEAQ (reference sequence). CDR3 amino acids: CASTPFGGGMQETQYF.

The chain joins TRBV15 to TRBJ2-1; TCRdb reports TRBD2, a call that lacks DNA to check it against. Germline V gene sequence: CDR1 LNHNV, CDR2 YYDKDF (reference sequence). CDR3 size: 15 residues. CDR3 in amino acids: CATSGGLAGDYEQFF. Complete variable domain (other parts from reference TRBV15 and TRBJ2-1): DAMVIQNPRYQVTQFGKPVTLSCSQTLNHNVMYWYQQKSSQAPKLLFHYYDKDFNNEADTPDNFQSRRPNTSFCFLDIRSPGLGDTAMYLCATSGGLAGDYEQFFGPGTRLTVL.

The chain links TRBV5-1 to TRBJ2-1; as DNA is missing, the TRBD2 call by TCRdb cannot be tested. The germline CDR1 and CDR2 sequences are SGHRS and YFSETQ. This CDR3 comprises 15 residues. CDR3: CASSPTSGSMYEQFF. The full variable domain, completed using reference TRBV5-1 and TRBJ2-1, is KAGVTQTPRYLIKTRGQQVTLSCSPISGHRSVSWYQQTPGQGLQFLFEYFSETQRNKGNFPGRFSGRQFSNSRSEMNVSTLELGDSALYLCASSPTSGSMYEQFFGPGTRLTVL.

The V and J genes are TRBV21-1 and TRBJ2-1; TCRdb returns TRBD2, unconfirmable since there is no DNA. TRBV21-1 is deemed a pseudogene. CDR3 length: 17 residues. CDR3 sequence: CASSKFAPGLINNEQFF.

V and J are TRBV7-2 and TRBJ1-4; without DNA, the TCRdb call of TRBD1 cannot be checked. CDR1 SGHTA and CDR2 FQGNSA come from the germline V gene. This CDR3 region has 16 residues. The CDR3 is CASSHGSGDTNEKLFF.

V and J are TRBV4-1 and TRBJ2-1; TCRdb outputs TRBD1, but without DNA this stays unchecked. Per the germline V gene, CDR1 is MGHRA and CDR2 is YSYEKL. The CDR3 is made up of 16 amino acids. CDR3 loop: CASSQVLEGSYNEQFF.

This chain uses TRBV18 with TRBJ1-5; TCRdb returns TRBD1, unconfirmable since there is no DNA. The CDR3 spans 13 residues. Germline values: CDR1 KGHSH, CDR2 LQKENI. The CDR3 spells CASSPGRQWPQHF.

This chain joins TRBV10-3 and TRBJ1-1; TCRdb gives TRBD1 as the D gene, but with no DNA this cannot be confirmed. The CDR3 totals 13 residues. From germline, CDR1 is ENHRY and CDR2 SYGVKD. This chain's CDR3 is CAISSQGNTEAFF.

The V and J genes are TRBV12-3 or TRBV12-4 and TRBJ2-2; TCRdb's D call of TRBD1 is untestable without DNA. This CDR3 is 16 amino acids long. The CDR3 sequence is CASSLASTGRHGELFF.

The chain couples TRBV6-5 to TRBJ2-1; TCRdb names TRBD1, which stays unverified in the absence of DNA. The CDR3 runs to 14 residues. CDR1 is MNHEY, CDR2 SVGAGI, per germline. The CDR3 sequence: CASSYSGGANEQFF.

The rearrangement links TRBV6-6 to TRBJ2-7; TCRdb picks TRBD1, but there is no DNA to check that call. Germline V gives CDR1 MNHNY, CDR2 SVGAGI (reference sequence). This CDR3 region has 13 residues. The CDR3 here is CASSHDSLVVQYF.

The V and J genes are TRBV24-1 and TRBJ2-5; as DNA is missing, the TRBD2 call by TCRdb cannot be tested. The CDR3 loop spans 13 amino acids. Germline CDR1 and CDR2: KGHDR and SFDVKD. The CDR3 loop is CATSDYKGETQYF.

This chain links TRBV6-2 or TRBV6-3 with TRBJ1-2; TCRdb picks TRBD1, but there is no DNA to check that call. The CDR3 runs to 13 residues. Germline loops: CDR1 MNHEY, CDR2 SVGEGT. The CDR3 reads CASSYAQGNGYTF.

The chain carries TRBV25-1 and TRBJ2-1; TCRdb proposes TRBD2, but this gene call is untestable without DNA. CDR3 length: 14 amino acids. Germline V CDR1 and CDR2: MGHDK, SYGVNS. CDR3 protein: CARDGTRLNNEQFF.